The source of this T cell receptor beta chain is a study of CD8 T cells in ankylosing spondylitis. With regard to this clonotype: Its antigen is not known.

The CDR3 loop spans 12 amino acids. Germline trimming cut 4 bases from V and 9 bases from J; bases unmatched to any gene: 4. Germline V gene lookup returns CDR1 SGHVS and CDR2 FNYEAQ. General observations from the study: Fewer than 10 highly homologous variants formed a TCR beta motif that appeared characteristic of ankylosing spondylitis blood. Reactive arthritis synovial fluid and blood were previously reported to contain some motif variants. Researchers reportedly found disease-linked clones significantly enriched in matched ankylosing spondylitis synovial fluid. Disease-linked clones bore a CD8+ phenotype and were relatively rare in peripheral blood.

Libraries for TCR beta were made by quantitative 5'-RACE with molecular barcodes. A single record per CDR3 protein comes from TCRdb applying MiXCR to the 5' RACE reads. The sample records about 840,000 distinct CDR3 sequences, 12% being singletons. The V and J genes are TRBV7-6 and TRBJ2-7, with 9 bases aligning to TRBD1. The sample comprised blood, either unsorted or a sorted T cell fraction (not recorded which). The source is a male donor with ankylosing spondylitis. CDR3: CASSSTGGGQYF. In DNA, the CDR3 is TGTGCCAGCAGCTCCACAGGGGGCGGGCAGTACTTC. Full variable domain (rest looked up from reference TRBV7-6 and TRBJ2-7): GAGVSQSPRYKVTKRGQDVALRCDPISGHVSLYWYRQALGQGPEFLTYFNYEAQQDKSGLPNDRFSAERPEGSISTLTIQRTEQRDSAMYRCASSSTGGGQYFGPGTRLTVT.